The 8 T cell receptor beta chains below all came from one sample that was sequenced in a study of radiation and T cells in renal cell carcinoma. The time point was: baseline pretreatment blood. Specified treatment: 15 Gy SBRT to primary tumor, nephrectomy 4 weeks later. TCRdb's copy holds only in-frame clones and misses some; the assay was immunoSEQ multiplex PCR. Of about 140,000 clones in the sample, around 78% were seen once. The input for sequencing was blood, taken from a patient whose treatment included radiotherapy and nephrectomy. These receptor sequences come from a woman between 45 and 60 years old with renal cell carcinoma.

Here the CDR3 reads CASSLLGLETQYF. In nucleotides, the CDR3 is TGCGCCAGCAGCCTACTGGGCCTGGAGACCCAGTACTTC. The chain is built from TRBV4-1 and TRBJ2-5; D unclear. The V end was cut by 4 bases, the J end by 5 bases, with 11 bases between. Germline V lookup: CDR1 MGHRA, CDR2 YSYEKL. This CDR3 comprises 13 residues.

The chain uses TRBV6-6 and TRBJ2-5; D is undetermined. The CDR3 extends over 11 amino acids. V lost 2 bases to trimming and J lost 5 bases, with 3 bases between them. Germline CDR1 and CDR2: MNHNY and SVGAGI (reference sequence). Here the CDR3 reads CASSYEETQYF. The DNA for the CDR3 is TGTGCCAGCAGTTACGAGGAGACCCAGTACTTC.

V usage is TRBV19 and J usage is TRBJ2-1; 9 nucleotides align to TRBD1. Germline V lookup: CDR1 LNHDA, CDR2 SQIVND (reference sequence). The CDR3 spans 15 residues. The trim removed 7 bases at V and 6 bases at J, leaving 10 bases unmatched. CDR3 region: CASTEDRGIFNEQFF. As DNA, the CDR3 is TGTGCCAGTACCGAGGACAGGGGAATATTCAATGAGCAGTTCTTC.

The chain combines TRBV25-1 with TRBJ1-3; no reliable D call. CDR1 and CDR2 from the germline V gene are MGHDK and SYGVNS. This CDR3 region has 15 residues. The V end lost 1 base, the J end lost 5 bases, and 12 bases lay between the germline ends. The CDR3 sequence: CASSESDGERNTIYF. CDR3 sequence (DNA): TGTGCCAGCAGTGAATCTGACGGGGAACGAAACACCATATATTTT.

The chain uses TRBV5-6 and TRBJ1-5, with TRBD1 identical over 9 bases. After removal of 2 bases from V and 4 bases from J, the junction contained 7 bases not matched to a gene. This CDR3 contains 16 residues. Germline loops: CDR1 SGHDT, CDR2 YYEEEE. CDR3 nucleotide sequence: TGTGCCAGCAGCTTTAGGTCTGGGACAGGGAATCAGCCCCAGCATTTT. Translated: CASSFRSGTGNQPQHF.

V usage is TRBV13 and J usage is TRBJ2-3; D is uncertain. V shed 5 bases and J shed 2 bases, with 11 bases lying between them. In germline, CDR1 is PRHDT, CDR2 FYEKMQ (reference sequence). CDR3 size: 14 residues. The CDR3 DNA reads as TGTGCCAGCAGCCGCGAAGGGTCCACAGATACGCAGTATTTT. Translation: CASSREGSTDTQYF.

This sequence joins TRBV11-2 and TRBJ2-3; D unclear. Germline V lookup: CDR1 SGHAT, CDR2 FQNNGV. V was pared by 0 bases and J by 2 bases, with 6 bases between. The CDR3 extends over 14 amino acids. CDR3 bases: TGTGCCAGCAGCTTAGAGGCGGTCACAGATACGCAGTATTTT. Encoded protein: CASSLEAVTDTQYF.

The chain joins TRBV6-4 to TRBJ2-4; 9 nucleotides align to TRBD1. This CDR3 spans 14 amino acids. V lost 2 bases, J lost 9 bases, and 5 bases stayed unmatched. Germline V gene lookup returns CDR1 MRHNA and CDR2 SNTAGT. As DNA, the CDR3 is TGTGCCAGCAGTGACCAACAGGGGGCAGGCATTCAGTACTTC. It yields the protein CASSDQQGAGIQYF.